These T cell receptor beta chains were read from a single sample in a study of T-cell memory formation after mild COVID-19. Each CDR3 protein gets one entry after TCRdb re-called the 5' RACE reads with MiXCR. Of 85,000 to 120,000 distinct CDR3 sequences in the sample, roughly 12% are singletons; the top ten hold approximately 30%. The sample consisted of PBMCs or a T cell subset sorted from them (not recorded which). These receptors were taken from an adult woman who had mild COVID-19 (a few samples of this study predate the infection). Cell type and time point are not known. Both conserved end residues are part of each CDR3. Fields, in order: V gene, clone size, J gene, D gene, CDR3 protein, CDR3 DNA. A D gene is named only where the DNA matches it firmly. Part of the rows lack a size; the others show once, few, many or a class for expanded clones.

V: TRBV6-6
size: -
J: TRBJ2-7
D: TRBD2
CDR3: CASSYSGGNQGEQYF
DNA: TGTGCCAGCAGTTACTCCGGGGGGAATCAAGGCGAGCAGTACTTC

V: TRBV4-1
size: few
J: TRBJ2-5
D: TRBD2
CDR3: CASSQRGLAGQETQYF
DNA: TGCGCCAGCAGCCAAAGGGGTCTAGCGGGACAAGAGACCCAGTACTTC

V: TRBV9
size: -
J: TRBJ2-5
D: TRBD2
CDR3: CASSPGTSGRETQYF
DNA: TGTGCCAGCAGCCCAGGGACTAGCGGGAGAGAGACCCAGTACTTC

V: TRBV5-1
size: many
J: TRBJ2-1
D: TRBD2
CDR3: CASSVGLAEYNEQFF
DNA: TGCGCCAGCAGCGTGGGACTAGCGGAATACAATGAGCAGTTCTTC

V: TRBV5-6
size: many
J: TRBJ1-2
D: TRBD1
CDR3: CASSLARDRGRLDYGYTF
DNA: TGTGCCAGCAGCTTGGCCCGGGACAGGGGGCGCCTAGACTATGGCTACACCTTC

V: TRBV4-3
size: -
J: TRBJ2-7
D: TRBD1
CDR3: CASSQDWTGGYEQYF
DNA: TGCGCCAGCAGCCAAGACTGGACAGGGGGCTACGAGCAGTACTTC

V: TRBV20-1
size: -
J: TRBJ1-6
D: -
CDR3: CSATTASEAPRGSPLHF
DNA: TGCAGTGCAACCACAGCCTCGGAGGCGCCTAGAGGTTCACCCCTCCACTTT

V: TRBV7-9
size: -
J: TRBJ2-3
D: TRBD2
CDR3: CASSLAGVGSDTQYF
DNA: TGTGCCAGCAGCCTCGCGGGGGTGGGGTCAGATACGCAGTATTTT

V: TRBV15
size: few
J: TRBJ2-2
D: -
CDR3: CATSRDHRWNTGELFF
DNA: TGTGCCACCAGCAGAGATCACAGGTGGAACACCGGGGAGCTGTTTTTT

V: TRBV7-2
size: few
J: TRBJ2-7
D: -
CDR3: CASSLWRQAEQYF
DNA: TGTGCCAGCAGCTTATGGAGGCAAGCGGAACAGTACTTC

V: TRBV19
size: few
J: TRBJ2-4
D: -
CDR3: CASGPISTKNIQYF
DNA: TGTGCCAGCGGGCCCATATCGACCAAAAACATTCAGTACTTC

V: TRBV5-6
size: -
J: TRBJ2-7
D: -
CDR3: CASSEKSNYEQYF
DNA: TGTGCCAGCAGCGAAAAGTCCAACTACGAGCAGTACTTC

V: TRBV29-1
size: many
J: TRBJ2-3
D: TRBD1
CDR3: CSGRQGGHTDTQYF
DNA: TGCAGCGGCCGACAGGGGGGACACACAGATACGCAGTATTTT

V: TRBV6-1
size: -
J: TRBJ2-1
D: TRBD2
CDR3: CASSRAFGTSIPNEQFF
DNA: TGTGCCAGCTCCCGGGCTTTCGGGACTAGTATACCCAATGAGCAGTTCTTC

V: TRBV14
size: -
J: TRBJ2-7
D: -
CDR3: CASSQNDWREQYF
DNA: TGTGCCAGCAGCCAAAACGATTGGCGCGAGCAGTACTTC

V: TRBV12-3/TRBV12-4
size: -
J: TRBJ2-5
D: TRBD1
CDR3: CASKTGLGETQYF
DNA: TGTGCCAGCAAGACAGGGCTAGGGGAGACCCAGTACTTC

V: TRBV6-2/TRBV6-3
size: -
J: TRBJ2-7
D: TRBD1
CDR3: CASWTGGYEQYF
DNA: TGTGCCAGCTGGACAGGGGGCTACGAGCAGTACTTC

V: TRBV6-5
size: -
J: TRBJ1-2
D: -
CDR3: CASSPGPDLGYTF
DNA: TGTGCCAGCAGCCCCGGGCCAGACCTAGGCTACACCTTC

V: TRBV4-1
size: -
J: TRBJ1-1
D: -
CDR3: CASSQVGNTEAFF
DNA: TGCGCCAGCAGCCAAGTAGGGAACACTGAAGCTTTCTTT

V: TRBV4-1
size: -
J: TRBJ2-1
D: -
CDR3: CASSQGNENSYNEQFF
DNA: TGCGCCAGCAGCCAAGGCAATGAAAACTCCTACAATGAGCAGTTCTTC

V: TRBV28
size: -
J: TRBJ2-3
D: TRBD2
CDR3: CASSPPSGRVSTDTQYF
DNA: TGTGCCAGCAGTCCCCCTAGCGGGAGGGTTAGCACAGATACGCAGTATTTT

V: TRBV7-2
size: many
J: TRBJ2-5
D: TRBD2
CDR3: CASSSTGLAGGQETQYF
DNA: TGTGCCAGCAGCTCTACCGGACTAGCGGGGGGGCAAGAGACCCAGTACTTC

V: TRBV20-1
size: -
J: TRBJ2-1
D: TRBD1
CDR3: CSAPSDRAISYNEQFF
DNA: TGCAGTGCGCCCTCGGACAGGGCGATCTCCTACAATGAGCAGTTCTTC

V: TRBV13
size: few
J: TRBJ1-1
D: -
CDR3: CASRDWAPNTEAFF
DNA: TGTGCCAGCAGGGACTGGGCGCCGAACACTGAAGCTTTCTTT

V: TRBV7-2
size: few
J: TRBJ2-1
D: TRBD1
CDR3: CAIVTGAYEQFF
DNA: TGTGCCATCGTAACAGGGGCCTATGAGCAGTTCTTC

V: TRBV12-3/TRBV12-4
size: many
J: TRBJ2-5
D: TRBD2
CDR3: CASTTTSGSQETQYF
DNA: TGTGCCAGCACCACGACTAGCGGGAGCCAAGAGACCCAGTACTTC

V: TRBV9
size: few
J: TRBJ1-1
D: TRBD1
CDR3: CASIIRDRGHTEAFF
DNA: TGTGCCAGCATAATCAGGGACAGGGGTCACACTGAAGCTTTCTTT

V: TRBV29-1
size: -
J: TRBJ2-7
D: -
CDR3: CSVLSSESYEQYF
DNA: TGCAGCGTTTTATCGAGCGAGTCCTACGAGCAGTACTTC

V: TRBV4-2
size: few
J: TRBJ2-1
D: TRBD2
CDR3: CASSQETSGKPYNEQFF
DNA: TGTGCCAGCAGCCAAGAAACTAGCGGGAAACCCTACAATGAGCAGTTCTTC

V: TRBV20-1
size: many
J: TRBJ2-3
D: TRBD2
CDR3: CSARDLAGGPWDTQYF
DNA: TGCAGTGCTAGAGACCTAGCGGGAGGGCCTTGGGATACGCAGTATTTT

V: TRBV25-1
size: -
J: TRBJ1-5
D: -
CDR3: CASSERAHSNQPQHF
DNA: TGTGCCAGCAGTGAGAGAGCCCATAGCAATCAGCCCCAGCATTTT

V: TRBV4-3
size: few
J: TRBJ2-7
D: TRBD1
CDR3: CASSPGQGGEYEQYF
DNA: TGCGCCAGCAGCCCGGGACAGGGGGGGGAATACGAGCAGTACTTC

V: TRBV4-1
size: few
J: TRBJ2-3
D: -
CDR3: CASSQFAGPSTDTQYF
DNA: TGCGCCAGCAGCCAGTTTGCGGGTCCTAGCACAGATACGCAGTATTTT

V: TRBV29-1
size: few
J: TRBJ1-5
D: TRBD1
CDR3: CSVVPTADRENQPQHF
DNA: TGCAGCGTTGTTCCAACTGCTGACAGGGAGAATCAGCCCCAGCATTTT

V: TRBV9
size: -
J: TRBJ2-1
D: TRBD2
CDR3: CASSVASGRASGYDEQFF
DNA: TGTGCCAGCAGCGTAGCGTCCGGGCGGGCTAGCGGATACGATGAGCAGTTCTTC

V: TRBV7-9
size: few
J: TRBJ1-5
D: -
CDR3: CASSFPGPNQPQHF
DNA: TGTGCCAGCAGCTTTCCGGGACCGAATCAGCCCCAGCATTTT

V: TRBV6-5
size: -
J: TRBJ2-1
D: -
CDR3: CASSYSPSDNEQFF
DNA: TGTGCCAGCAGTTACTCACCTAGTGACAATGAGCAGTTCTTC

V: TRBV11-2
size: few
J: TRBJ2-1
D: TRBD2
CDR3: CASSWTSSAGDEQFF
DNA: TGTGCCAGCAGCTGGACTAGTTCGGCGGGCGATGAGCAGTTCTTC

V: TRBV12-3/TRBV12-4
size: few
J: TRBJ2-7
D: -
CDR3: CASSLVFPGYEQYF
DNA: TGTGCCAGCAGTTTAGTATTCCCAGGCTACGAGCAGTACTTC

V: TRBV6-5
size: -
J: TRBJ1-1
D: TRBD1
CDR3: CASSITGVGPNTEAFF
DNA: TGTGCCAGCAGCATAACAGGGGTCGGTCCCAACACTGAAGCTTTCTTT

V: TRBV12-3/TRBV12-4
size: few
J: TRBJ2-7
D: -
CDR3: CASSETGFEQYF
DNA: TGTGCCAGCAGTGAAACAGGGTTCGAGCAGTACTTC

V: TRBV6-2/TRBV6-3
size: few
J: TRBJ2-3
D: -
CDR3: CASTLYYTDTQYF
DNA: TGTGCCAGCACTCTCTACTACACAGATACGCAGTATTTT

V: TRBV11-2
size: many
J: TRBJ2-1
D: -
CDR3: CASSLGESSYNEQFF
DNA: TGTGCCAGCAGCTTAGGGGAGAGCTCCTACAATGAGCAGTTCTTC

V: TRBV24-1
size: -
J: TRBJ2-2
D: -
CDR3: CASRAGTNTGELFF
DNA: TGTGCCTCCCGGGCAGGGACGAACACCGGGGAGCTGTTTTTT

V: TRBV27
size: -
J: TRBJ2-7
D: -
CDR3: CASSWDTTYEQYF
DNA: TGTGCCAGCAGTTGGGACACAACCTACGAGCAGTACTTC

V: TRBV11-2
size: few
J: TRBJ2-7
D: -
CDR3: CASSLGRLYEQYF
DNA: TGTGCCAGCAGCTTAGGACGGCTCTACGAGCAGTACTTC

V: TRBV5-1
size: few
J: TRBJ1-1
D: -
CDR3: CASRKERYTEAFF
DNA: TGCGCCAGCAGGAAGGAAAGGTACACTGAAGCTTTCTTT

V: TRBV12-3/TRBV12-4
size: -
J: TRBJ2-5
D: -
CDR3: CASSFFEYTETQYF
DNA: TGTGCCAGCAGTTTCTTTGAATACACGGAGACCCAGTACTTC

V: TRBV7-8
size: -
J: TRBJ2-1
D: -
CDR3: CASSLDINEQFF
DNA: TGTGCCAGCAGCTTAGACATTAATGAGCAGTTCTTC

V: TRBV7-9
size: few
J: TRBJ1-2
D: -
CDR3: CASSPWDSAGYGYTF
DNA: TGTGCCAGCAGCCCCTGGGACTCTGCTGGCTATGGCTACACCTTC

V: TRBV6-2/TRBV6-3
size: -
J: TRBJ1-5
D: -
CDR3: CASSYPDTRDSPQNF
DNA: TGTGCCAGCAGTTACCCCGACACCCGAGACTCTCCCCAGAATTTT

V: TRBV7-3
size: few
J: TRBJ2-3
D: TRBD2
CDR3: CASSTAGGPSTDTQYF
DNA: TGTGCCAGCAGCACCGCGGGGGGGCCCTCCACAGATACGCAGTATTTT

V: TRBV29-1
size: many
J: TRBJ2-1
D: TRBD2
CDR3: CSVSRDYTSYNEQFF
DNA: TGCAGCGTCTCCAGGGACTACACCTCCTACAATGAGCAGTTCTTC